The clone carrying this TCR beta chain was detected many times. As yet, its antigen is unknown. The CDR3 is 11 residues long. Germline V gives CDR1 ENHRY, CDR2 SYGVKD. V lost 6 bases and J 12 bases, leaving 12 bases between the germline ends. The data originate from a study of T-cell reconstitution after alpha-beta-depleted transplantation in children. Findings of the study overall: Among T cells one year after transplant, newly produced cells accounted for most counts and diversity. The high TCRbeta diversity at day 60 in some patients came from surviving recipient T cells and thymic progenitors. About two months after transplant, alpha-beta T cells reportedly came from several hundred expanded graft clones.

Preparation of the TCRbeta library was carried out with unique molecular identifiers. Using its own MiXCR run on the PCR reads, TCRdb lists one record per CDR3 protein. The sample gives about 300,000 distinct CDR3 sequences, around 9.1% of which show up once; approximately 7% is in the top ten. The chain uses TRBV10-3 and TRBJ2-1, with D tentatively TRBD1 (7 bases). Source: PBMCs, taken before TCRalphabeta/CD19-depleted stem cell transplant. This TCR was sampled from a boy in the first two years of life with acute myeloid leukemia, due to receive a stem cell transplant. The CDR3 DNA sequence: TGTGCCATCAGCCGACAGGGAGGGCAGTTCTTC. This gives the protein CAISRQGGQFF.